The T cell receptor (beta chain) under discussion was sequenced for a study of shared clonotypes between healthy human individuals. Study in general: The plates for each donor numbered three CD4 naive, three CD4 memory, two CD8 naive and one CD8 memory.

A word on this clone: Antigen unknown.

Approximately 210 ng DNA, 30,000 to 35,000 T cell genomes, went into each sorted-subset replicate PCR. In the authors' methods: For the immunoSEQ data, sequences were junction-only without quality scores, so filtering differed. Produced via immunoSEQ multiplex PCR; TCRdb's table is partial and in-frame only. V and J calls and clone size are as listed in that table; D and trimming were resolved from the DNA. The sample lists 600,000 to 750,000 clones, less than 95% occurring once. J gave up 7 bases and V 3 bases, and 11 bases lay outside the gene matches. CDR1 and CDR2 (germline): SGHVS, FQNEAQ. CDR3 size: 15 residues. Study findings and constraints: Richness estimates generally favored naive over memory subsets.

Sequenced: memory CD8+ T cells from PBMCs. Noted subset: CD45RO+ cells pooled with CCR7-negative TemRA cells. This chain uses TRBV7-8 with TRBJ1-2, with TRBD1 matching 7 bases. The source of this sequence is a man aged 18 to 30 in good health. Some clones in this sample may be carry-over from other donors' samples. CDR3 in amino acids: CASSFLTRGMGGYTF. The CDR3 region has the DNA TGTGCCAGCAGCTTCCTCACCAGGGGGATGGGTGGCTACACCTTC.